This T cell receptor beta chain came from a study of shared clonotypes between healthy human individuals (dated by TCRdb to 2019 to 2021). At the level of the whole study: The cohort included a few men and two women between 18 and 49 years of age. Libraries were prepared and TCR repertoires were sequenced by different laboratories using diverse techniques, in order to increase sequencing depth and limit assay-specific biases. To estimate repertoire size and how much clonotype sharing occurs between individuals, the study deeply sequenced the blood TCR repertoires of several healthy adults. For each donor, three plates each were used for CD4 naive and CD4 memory, two plates were used for CD8 naive, and one plate was used for CD8 memory. Leukapheresis yielded between about 0.8 and 8.9 billion PBMCs per donor. General findings and caveats noted by the study authors: Even with the large sequencing depth, rarefaction of the sorted-subset datasets indicated that sequencing was incomplete. Only blood was sampled, and tissue TCR repertoires likely differ from those in blood. Naive subsets generally had larger estimated clonotype richness than memory subsets did. Based on pairwise subsampling, the degree of clonotype sharing among donors was expected to be affected by sequencing depth. Clonotypes shared by all four sorted-subset donors showed higher generation probabilities than non-shared clonotypes. The small number of donors limited the genetic and exposure-history diversity represented. Across a handful of donors, 5% to 6% of naive CD4, approximately 4% of naive CD8, 2.3% of memory CD4, and over 0.35% of memory CD8 clonotypes were shared.

V loses 7 bases of germline sequence and J loses 14 bases, and the interval between the two ends is 14 bases. The CDR3 contains 10 residues, cysteine and phenylalanine counted. Only CDR3 DNA is held: 30 bases, read in frame from base 1. CDR1 and CDR2 are drawn from the germline V gene: SNHLY, FYNNEI. Remarks on this clone: Its binding antigen is unknown. One base away there is no much larger clone; base qualities are not given.

Donors were healthy HIV-negative adults with no recently reported acute infections or vaccinations. Every donor was a Caucasian adult residing in Nashville, Tennessee, USA. Magnetic negative selection was used to enrich CD4+ T cells, after which naive cells were positively selected on CD45RA and the negative fraction became the memory subset. Blood was collected by leukapheresis, and PBMCs were isolated by Ficoll-Histopaque density gradient centrifugation and then cryopreserved in liquid nitrogen vapor phase. Analytical flow cytometry was used to check the purity and quantity of each magnetically sorted T cell population. Each sorted fraction had its genomic DNA isolated and then quantified by UV absorbance on a Nanodrop 2000c. Using the deep immunoSEQ assay, multiplex PCR amplified TCR CDR3 regions from genomic DNA. Extracted genomic DNA from each cell subset was spread evenly across all wells of several immunoSEQ 96-well plates, with each plate serving as a replicate. For sorted subsets, approximately 200 ng of genomic DNA, equivalent to tens of thousands of T cell genomes, went into each replicate PCR. The purified libraries were quantified using a Qubit 3.0 fluorometer, sized with a Bioanalyzer 2100, and then quantified again using the KAPA Library Quantification kit. A separate single-read 150-cycle Illumina NextSeq 550 flow cell was used to sequence each immunoSEQ 96-well plate. The original pipeline was this. The immunoSEQ output contained only junctional sequences without quality scores, so filtering could not match that applied to full-length reads. To assign V/J genes and CDR3, sequences were annotated using PyIR, a Python wrapper for IgBLAST v1.9, with IMGT germline references. Reads were filtered out if the reads had weak V/J assignments (E-value above 1e-6), no CDR3, stop codons, out-of-frame junctions, or ambiguous translated residues. V3J clonotypes were defined as sequences sharing an identical inferred V gene, J gene, and CDR3 amino acid sequence. The percentage overlap between two repertoires was calculated by dividing the number of shared unique clonotypes by the size of the smaller repertoire. Three approaches were used to assess repertoire richness: RTK rarefaction, the Chao1 estimator, and Recon v2.1 estimates of unobserved clonotypes. Generation probabilities were computed with OLGA for all TCRbeta clonotypes obtained by the gDNA method from a few donors. As stored in TCRdb, this immuneACCESS dataset retains in-frame rearrangements with V and J assigned. A fraction of the clones does not appear; measured against another copy, unresolved V genes explain less than half of the discrepancy, and the remainder lacks a known reason. The V and J calls and the clone size are those of that table, but D and trimming were determined from the DNA. Within this sample are over a million clones, with roughly 95% of them counted one time only. The ten largest clones capture roughly 1.2% of the sample.

This receptor was taken from a man aged 25 to 40 in good health. Sequenced material: naive CD4+ T cells sorted from blood. The cell subset or site label for this specimen denotes: CD45RA+ positively selected. The chain uses TRBV2 and TRBJ2-5; the D gene cannot be resolved reliably. The CDR3 region reads CASKRNQNYF. Here is the DNA: TGTGCCAGCAAGCGAAATCAGAATTACTTC. Supplemented by the reference TRBV2 and TRBJ2-5 proteins around the CDR3, the complete variable domain is EPEVTQTPSHQVTQMGQEVILRCVPISNHLYFYWYRQILGQKVEFLVSFYNNEISEKSEIFDDQFSVERPDGSNFTLKIRSTKLEDSAMYFCASKRNQNYFGPGTRLLVL.